A selection of T cell receptor beta chains follows, all from one sample in a study of blood T cell repertoires in COVID-19. Method: immunoSEQ multiplex PCR; TCRdb's copy keeps in-frame clones and lacks some. The data contain more than 45,000 clones, roughly 82% of them singletons. Sequencing was carried out using peripheral blood. The receptors were sampled from a woman aged 60-75 years with acute or convalescent COVID-19. Each CDR3 is given with its conserved first and last residue. The order of the fields is J gene, clone size, D gene, V gene, CDR3 DNA, CDR3 protein. A D gene is named only where the DNA matches it firmly. Clone size, where shown, is once, few, many, or a class for clones that have expanded.

TRBJ1-2,-,TRBD1,TRBV18,TGTGCCAGCTCACCCCCCATATGGACAGGGGCGGGCTACACCTTC,CASSPPIWTGAGYTF
TRBJ2-2,-,TRBD1,TRBV9,TGTGCCAGCAGCGCCAACCCCGGGACAGAAAGGCCCATGAACACCGGGGAGCTGTTTTTT,CASSANPGTERPMNTGELFF
TRBJ2-3,-,TRBD1,TRBV25-1,TGTGCCAGCAGTGGAGACAGGGGGCGAACAGATACGCAGTATTTT,CASSGDRGRTDTQYF
TRBJ1-2,-,TRBD1,TRBV3-1/TRBV3-2,TGTGCCAGCAGCCAAGGTAGACAGGGGACCTATGGCTACACCTTC,CASSQGRQGTYGYTF
TRBJ2-3,-,TRBD1,TRBV6-4,TGTGCCAGCAGTGGGACAGGGGGGACAGATACGCAGTATTTT,CASSGTGGTDTQYF
TRBJ2-1,-,-,TRBV6-5,TGTGCCAGCAGTAGGGGATTCAGCTCCTACAATGAGCAGTTCTTC,CASSRGFSSYNEQFF
TRBJ2-1,few,TRBD2,TRBV18,TGTGCCAGCTCACCGGGACTAGCGGACAATGAGCAGTTCTTC,CASSPGLADNEQFF
TRBJ1-2,few,TRBD1,TRBV13,TGTGCCAGCAGCCGGTCGACAGGGCGGGAAGGCTACACCTTC,CASSRSTGREGYTF
TRBJ2-7,once,TRBD2,TRBV4-1,TGCGCCAGCAGCCTCCGGGTAGCGGGGGAGTACGAGCAGTACTTC,CASSLRVAGEYEQYF
TRBJ1-2,-,TRBD1,TRBV5-1,TGCGCCAGCAGCTGGGGGACAGAAAACTATGGCTACACCTTC,CASSWGTENYGYTF
TRBJ2-2,-,-,TRBV7-2,TGTGCCAGCAGCCTAAATAGGGGGAACACCGGGGAGCTGTTTTTT,CASSLNRGNTGELFF
TRBJ2-7,-,TRBD2,TRBV5-1,TGCGCCAGCAGCGCCACCGGGGGGGCGAGGTACGAGCAGTACTTC,CASSATGGARYEQYF
TRBJ1-5,once,-,TRBV12-3/TRBV12-4,TGTGCCAGCAGCACCAGAAGAAATCAGCCCCAGCATTTT,CASSTRRNQPQHF
TRBJ2-7,-,-,TRBV6-5,TGTGCCAGCAGTCCCCTCCAGGGGTGGCACGAGCAGTACTTC,CASSPLQGWHEQYF
TRBJ1-4,-,-,TRBV4-2,TGTGCCAGCAGCCAAGATGACAGGTCGAATGAAAAACTGTTTTTT,CASSQDDRSNEKLFF
TRBJ1-3,few,-,TRBV12-3/TRBV12-4,TGTGCCAGCACCCCTAGCTCTGGAAACACCATATATTTT,CASTPSSGNTIYF
TRBJ2-1,few,-,TRBV27,TGTGCCAGCTCTCATTCCCCTAACAATGAGCAGTTCTTC,CASSHSPNNEQFF
TRBJ1-2,-,TRBD1,TRBV28,TGTGCCAGCAGTGGGGACAGGGGTGAGAGTGGCTACACCTTC,CASSGDRGESGYTF
TRBJ2-7,-,-,TRBV11-2,TGTGCCAGCAGACCAGTGGTCCACGAGCAGTACTTC,CASRPVVHEQYF
TRBJ2-2,-,-,TRBV2,TGTGCCAGCAACGAGGACAGTTACTCCGGGGAGCTGTTTTTT,CASNEDSYSGELFF
TRBJ1-5,-,TRBD1,TRBV6-6,TGTGCCAGCAGCTACGGACAGGGTAGCAATCAGCCCCAGCATTTT,CASSYGQGSNQPQHF
TRBJ2-2,once,-,TRBV6-5,TGTGCCAGCAGTTACTCGGGGGCTCAGAACACCGGGGAGCTGTTTTTT,CASSYSGAQNTGELFF
TRBJ1-5,-,TRBD1,TRBV7-9,TGTGCCAGCAGCAGGGGACAGGGCAATAGCAATCAGCCCCAGCATTTT,CASSRGQGNSNQPQHF
TRBJ1-6,-,-,TRBV14,TGTGCCAGCAGATGGACAGCTACTTCACCCCTCCACTTT,CASRWTATSPLHF
TRBJ2-2,-,-,TRBV7-2,TGTGCCAGCAGCTTCCTAGGGGCAGCCGGGGAGCTGTTTTTT,CASSFLGAAGELFF
TRBJ1-1,-,-,TRBV28,TGTGCCAGCACCGGCACTGAAGCTTTCTTT,CASTGTEAFF
TRBJ2-5,-,TRBD1,TRBV2,TGTGCCAGCAGTGGGACAGGGCGAGAGACCCAGTACTTC,CASSGTGRETQYF